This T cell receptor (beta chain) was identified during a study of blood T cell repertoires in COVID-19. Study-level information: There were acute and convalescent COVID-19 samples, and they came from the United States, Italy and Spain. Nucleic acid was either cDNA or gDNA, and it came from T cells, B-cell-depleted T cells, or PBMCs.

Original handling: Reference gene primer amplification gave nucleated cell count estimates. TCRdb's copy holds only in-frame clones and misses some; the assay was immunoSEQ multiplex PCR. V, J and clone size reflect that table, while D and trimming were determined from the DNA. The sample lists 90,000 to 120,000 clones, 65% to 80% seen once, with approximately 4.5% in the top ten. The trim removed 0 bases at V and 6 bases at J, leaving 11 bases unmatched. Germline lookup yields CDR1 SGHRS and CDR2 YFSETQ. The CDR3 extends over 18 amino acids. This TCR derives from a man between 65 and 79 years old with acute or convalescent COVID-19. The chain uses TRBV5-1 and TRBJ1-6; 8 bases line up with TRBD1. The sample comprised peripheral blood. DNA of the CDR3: TGCGCCAGCAGCTTGGATGGAGTGGGCACAGGGGGTAATTCACCCCTCCACTTT. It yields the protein CASSLDGVGTGGNSPLHF.